One and the same sample provided the 31 T cell receptor beta chains below, sequenced in a study of T cells in Graves' hyperthyroidism and ophthalmopathy (dated by TCRdb to the late 2010s). Library creation used multiplex PCR. The sample was run on an Illumina HiSeq 2000. The TCR beta CDR3 regions were amplified from the RNA transcripts. A first-round RT-PCR of the TCR CDR3 used the HTBI primer set with the Qiagen OneStep RT-PCR kit. TCRdb ran its own pipeline on the public reads, namely fastp trimming at Q25 and MiXCR clone calling, and kept in-frame beta chains. Each record represents a unique CDR3 protein, reported with the most common genes and DNA among its rows. The sample data list approximately 430,000 distinct CDR3 sequences, and approximately 15% of these were observed just once. The ten largest account for roughly 7.4% of the sample. Input material: blood. These receptors were collected from a woman aged 18-30 years with Graves' hyperthyroidism.

In this sample, this clonotype turned up many times. The chain recombines TRBV27 with TRBJ1-2; D is uncertain. Per germline, CDR1 MNHEY and CDR2 SMNVEV (reference sequence). The CDR3 has 13 amino acids. V shed 0 bases and J shed 6 bases, with 8 bases lying between them. CDR3 region: CASSLSGYDGYTF. The CDR3 bases are TGTGCCAGCAGTTTATCAGGGTACGATGGCTACACCTTC.

V is TRBV4-1 and J is TRBJ2-7, with 8 bases matching TRBD1. Germline assignment: CDR1 MGHRA and CDR2 YSYEKL. The CDR3 spans 15 residues. J lost 2 bases, V lost 1 base, and 4 bases had no gene match. The CDR3 DNA reads as TGCGCCAGCAGCCAAGCAACAGGGGGGACCTACGAGCAGTACTTC. Translating gives CASSQATGGTYEQYF.

There are many counts of this clonotype. The CDR3, as DNA: TGCGCCAGCAGCTTGGGGGGATCGAGTGGGGAGACCCAGTACTTC. Translated, it gives CASSLGGSSGETQYF. The chain recombines TRBV5-1 with TRBJ2-5; no clear D. The CDR3 has 15 amino acids. Germline assignment: CDR1 SGHRS and CDR2 YFSETQ. Trimming cost V 0 bases and J 5 bases, with 14 bases left between them.

In its sample, this clonotype was seen many times. The CDR3 sequence is CASSPPGQGISQYF. Written as DNA, the CDR3 is TGTGCCAGCAGCCCCCCGGGACAGGGAATCTCCCAGTACTTC. This chain links TRBV7-9 with TRBJ2-5, with 9 nucleotides matching TRBD1. The CDR3 is made up of 14 amino acids. V shed 5 bases, J shed 9 bases, and the junction held 10 bases outside the gene matches. Germline CDR1 reads SEHNR; CDR2 reads FQNEAQ (reference sequence).

The rearrangement joins TRBV5-1 to TRBJ2-5, with 9 bases matching TRBD1. The CDR3 spans 14 residues. V was pared by 2 bases and J by 2 bases, with 1 base of the junction left unmatched. Per germline, CDR1 SGHRS and CDR2 YFSETQ. The CDR3 nucleotides read TGCGCCAGCAGCTTCGGACAGGGGCAAGAGACCCAGTACTTC. Protein product: CASSFGQGQETQYF.

This clonotype was picked up many times. This chain links TRBV9 with TRBJ2-7, with D tentatively TRBD2 (6 bases). Trimming shortened V by 0 bases and J by 0 bases, and 10 bases separated the two germline ends. There are 15 residues in the CDR3. Germline V CDR1 and CDR2: SGDLS, YYNGEE. The DNA for the CDR3 is TGTGCCAGCAGCGTAGGGGTCGGGAGCTCCTACGAGCAGTACTTC. Protein: CASSVGVGSSYEQYF. The full variable domain, completed using reference TRBV9 and TRBJ2-7, is DSGVTQTPKHLITATGQRVTLRCSPRSGDLSVYWYQQSLDQGLQFLIQYYNGEERAKGNILERFSAQQFPDLHSELNLSSLELGDSALYFCASSVGVGSSYEQYFGPGTRLTVT.

The count of this clonotype is one. The chain recombines TRBV15 with TRBJ1-4; D not certain. The CDR3 spans 16 residues. Germline CDR1 is LNHNV and CDR2 is YYDKDF (reference sequence). The V gene lost 1 base and the J gene lost 2 bases, with 11 bases spanning the gap. The DNA of the CDR3 is TGTGCCACCAGCAGAGGTCAAACACCCACTAATGAAAAACTGTTTTTT. This encodes CATSRGQTPTNEKLFF.

The V call is TRBV11-3, the J call TRBJ2-7; possible D gene TRBD1, 6 bases. V dropped 2 bases and J dropped 6 bases, with 14 bases sitting between them. This CDR3 is 14 amino acids long. Germline V gene data show CDR1 as SGHNT and CDR2 as YENEEA. The CDR3 protein is CASSLQQGMFEQYF. The CDR3 DNA is TGTGCCAGCAGCTTACAACAGGGTATGTTCGAGCAGTACTTC.

This sequence joins TRBV5-1 and TRBJ2-1; D uncertain. V was clipped by 0 bases and J by 6 bases, with 13 bases between them. CDR1 is SGHRS and CDR2 is YFSETQ in the germline V gene. The CDR3 consists of 15 residues. This CDR3 is CASSLAREERNEQFF. The CDR3, as DNA: TGCGCCAGCAGCTTGGCCCGTGAGGAGCGCAATGAGCAGTTCTTC.

This clonotype was counted at least ten times. This chain links TRBV6-6 with TRBJ2-7, with D perhaps TRBD1 or TRBD2 (5 bases each). Trimming shortened V by 2 bases and J by 9 bases, and 14 bases separated the two germline ends. The CDR3 spans 13 residues. Germline lookup yields CDR1 MNHNY and CDR2 SVGAGI (reference sequence). The CDR3 nucleotides read TGTGCCAGCAGTTACGGGGCAGGCGCGGGGCAGTACTTC. Amino acid sequence: CASSYGAGAGQYF.

This clonotype was observed a handful of times. The chain employs TRBV4-1 and TRBJ2-2; D is unresolved. The germline gives CDR1 MGHRA, CDR2 YSYEKL. This CDR3 comprises 18 residues. Between the trimmed V and J ends, which lost 2 bases and 1 base, there was a span of 17 bases. CDR3 loop: CASSQPIPAILNTGELFF. In DNA form, the CDR3 reads TGCGCCAGCAGCCAACCGATCCCAGCCATATTGAACACCGGGGAGCTGTTTTTT.

This chain joins TRBV5-1 and TRBJ1-1, with D perhaps TRBD1 (5 bases). The CDR3 has 15 residues. With 4 bases removed from V and 4 bases from J, the gap between germline ends came to 17 bases. The germline V gene encodes CDR1 SGHRS and CDR2 YFSETQ. CDR3 sequence: CASSLGRGSITEAFF. In nucleotides, the CDR3 is TGCGCCAGCAGCCTTGGGAGGGGTTCTATCACTGAAGCTTTCTTT.

This chain joins TRBV19 and TRBJ2-1, with D perhaps matching TRBD2 (7 bases). Trimming shortened V by 5 bases and J by 7 bases, and 24 bases separated the two germline ends. The CDR3 spans 17 residues. Germline V CDR1 and CDR2: LNHDA, SQIVND (reference sequence). The CDR3 region is CASSSDVGLGGQNEQFF. The CDR3, as DNA: TGTGCCAGTAGTTCTGATGTGGGGTTGGGGGGGCAGAATGAGCAGTTCTTC.

This clonotype was counted at least ten times. This chain links TRBV10-3 with TRBJ2-7, with D unclear. V was trimmed by 10 bases and J by 7 bases, leaving 20 bases between them. Germline CDR1 ENHRY, CDR2 SYGVKD. This CDR3 comprises 13 residues. The CDR3 region has the DNA TGTGCCACCAGGCCCGGCCTAGACTTGGAGCAGTACTTC. It translates to CATRPGLDLEQYF.

The chain carries TRBV5-1 and TRBJ1-4; D unclear. The CDR3 length is 14 residues. Germline V gives CDR1 SGHRS, CDR2 YFSETQ. V gave up 3 bases and J gave up 8 bases, with 14 bases separating them. In DNA form, the CDR3 reads TGCGCCAGCAGCTCGTCAGGTTTGGAGGAAAAACTGTTTTTT. Protein: CASSSSGLEEKLFF. The whole variable domain, remainder taken from reference TRBV5-1 and TRBJ1-4, is KAGVTQTPRYLIKTRGQQVTLSCSPISGHRSVSWYQQTPGQGLQFLFEYFSETQRNKGNFPGRFSGRQFSNSRSEMNVSTLELGDSALYLCASSSSGLEEKLFFGSGTQLSVL.

This clonotype was seen at least ten times. V and J are TRBV2 and TRBJ2-7, with D maybe TRBD1 (5 bases). The CDR3 spans 12 residues. Germline-derived CDR1 and CDR2 are SNHLY and FYNNEI. The V end lost 6 bases, the J end lost 4 bases, and 10 bases lay between the germline ends. The CDR3 DNA follows: TGTGCCAGCAGCCAGACAGAGTACGAGCAGTACTTC. Translated: CASSQTEYEQYF.

This clonotype occurred many times. This chain uses TRBV7-3 with TRBJ2-5; 7 nucleotides agree with TRBD2. Germline loops: CDR1 SGHTA, CDR2 FQGTGA. Trimming at V came to 5 bases and at J to 7 bases, leaving 10 bases not matched to a gene. The CDR3 length is 14 residues. CDR3 nucleotides: TGTGCCAGCAGCCCTTTTGGGAGGGGAGGGACCCAGTACTTC. This encodes CASSPFGRGGTQYF.

The chain joins TRBV6-1 to TRBJ2-2; 7 nucleotides match TRBD1. V was clipped by 6 bases and J by 0 bases; unmatched bases: 4. There are 15 residues in the CDR3. Germline V gives CDR1 MNHNS, CDR2 SASEGT. The CDR3 nucleotides read TGTGCCAGCAGGCTGGACAGGTCGAACACCGGGGAGCTGTTTTTT. Protein sequence: CASRLDRSNTGELFF.

The table lists this clonotype with many counts. The J gene is TRBJ1-5, the V gene TRBV6-5; possible D gene TRBD1, 6 bases. Trimming took 6 bases from V and 4 from J, leaving 16 bases between them. The germline V gene encodes CDR1 MNHEY and CDR2 SVGAGI. This CDR3 is 15 amino acids long. The CDR3: CASSATGILNQPQHF. The CDR3 DNA follows: TGTGCCAGCAGCGCCACAGGGATCTTGAATCAGCCCCAGCATTTT.

This clonotype has at least ten counts. One end of the junction is discordant with germline, which a read error may explain. This rearrangement joins TRBV7-7 to TRBJ2-5; possibly TRBD1 for D (6 bases). The germline V gene encodes CDR1 SSHAT and CDR2 FNYEAQ (reference sequence). CDR3 length: 13 amino acids. This CDR3 reads CASSWGQLETQYF. The CDR3, as DNA: TGTGCTAGCAGCTGGGGGCAGTTGGAGACCCAGTACTTC.

This clonotype was recorded at least ten times. The genes are TRBV27 and TRBJ1-5, with 8 positions matching TRBD1. Germline trimming cut 3 bases from V and 9 bases from J; bases unmatched to any gene: 4. This CDR3 has 13 residues. The germline gives CDR1 MNHEY, CDR2 SMNVEV (reference sequence). The CDR3, as DNA: TGTGCCAGCAGTTTGTCAGGGGGCCCGCCCCAGCATTTT. Amino acid sequence: CASSLSGGPPQHF.

This clonotype was observed a handful of times. The chain links TRBV29-1 to TRBJ1-5, with TRBD1 matching over 7 bases. Germline lookup yields CDR1 SQVTM and CDR2 ANQGSEA. J was trimmed by 4 bases and V by 5 bases; bases with no gene match: 5. The CDR3 spans 13 residues. The CDR3 here is CSVQTGRNQPQHF. In DNA, the CDR3 is TGCAGCGTTCAGACAGGGAGGAATCAGCCCCAGCATTTT.

This clonotype was detected only a few times. The junction does not match germline at one end; this may be a read error. V is TRBV6-2 or TRBV6-3 and J is TRBJ1-6, with TRBD1 as a possible D gene (5 bases). Germline V gene sequence: CDR1 MNHEY, CDR2 SVGEGT. CDR3 length: 15 amino acids. The CDR3 here is CASSPLAGAHSPPHF. CDR3 nucleotide sequence: TGTGCCAGCAGTCCCCTCGCTGGGGCTCATTCACCCCCCCACTTT.

This clonotype was detected many times. V gene TRBV7-6 combines with J gene TRBJ2-1, with TRBD2 identical over 15 bases. The CDR3 has 18 amino acids. With V trimmed by 5 bases and J by 8 bases, 13 bases remained unmatched. Germline V gives CDR1 SGHVS, CDR2 FNYEAQ. The CDR3 is CASSPARGLAGGPHEQFF. CDR3 in DNA: TGTGCCAGCAGCCCAGCGCGCGGACTAGCGGGGGGGCCACATGAGCAGTTCTTC.

This clonotype was picked up many times. V and J are TRBV5-1 and TRBJ1-4; maybe TRBD1 (5 bases). This CDR3 has 16 residues. V lost 0 bases and J lost 5, with 14 bases in between. CDR1 and CDR2 from the germline V gene are SGHRS and YFSETQ. CDR3 amino acids: CASSLEGTARNEKLFF. The CDR3 bases are TGCGCCAGCAGCTTGGAGGGGACCGCGAGGAATGAAAAACTGTTTTTT.

The chain joins TRBV5-1 to TRBJ2-7; the match to TRBD2 covers 7 bases. The CDR3 is 16 residues long. Germline V lookup: CDR1 SGHRS, CDR2 YFSETQ. The J segment lost 4 bases and the V segment lost 4 bases, leaving 14 bases of the junction unmatched. CDR3 in DNA: TGCGCCAGCAGCGTTCTCACCGGGGGGACTGGGTACGAGCAGTACTTC. Residues: CASSVLTGGTGYEQYF.

In this sample, this clonotype turned up many times. The chain joins TRBV6-5 to TRBJ2-5; 7 bases fit TRBD1. The germline gives CDR1 MNHEY, CDR2 SVGAGI. The CDR3 totals 16 residues. Trimming at V came to 2 bases and at J to 3 bases, leaving 9 bases not matched to a gene. The DNA for the CDR3 is TGTGCCAGCAGTTACACCGTATCCACAGGGGAAGAGACCCAGTACTTC. It is translated as CASSYTVSTGEETQYF.

V and J are TRBV4-2 and TRBJ2-5; TRBD2 is a possible D gene (5 bases). Germline V CDR1 and CDR2: LGHNA, YNFKEQ. Between the trimmed V and J ends, which lost 1 base and 3 bases, there was a span of 9 bases. The CDR3 is made up of 14 amino acids. CDR3 DNA: TGTGCCAGCAGCCAAGGGACCGGGAAAGAGACCCAGTACTTC. Protein product: CASSQGTGKETQYF.

This clonotype was counted ten times or more. The rearrangement joins TRBV20-1 to TRBJ1-1; TRBD1 agrees at 10 bases. This CDR3 comprises 14 residues. The ends lost 1 base at V and 3 bases at J; junction bases unmatched: 2. Germline lookup yields CDR1 DFQATT and CDR2 SNEGSKA (reference sequence). The CDR3 is CSARAGTGDTEAFF. CDR3 DNA sequence: TGCAGTGCTAGAGCCGGGACAGGGGACACTGAAGCTTTCTTT.

This clonotype has just a few counts. The CDR3 DNA reads TGTGCCAGCCATGGACTAGCGGGGGGAAAGTACAATGAGCAGTTCTTC. It encodes CASHGLAGGKYNEQFF. The chain combines TRBV2 with TRBJ2-1, with 14 positions matching TRBD2. Germline-derived CDR1 and CDR2 are SNHLY and FYNNEI. The CDR3 runs to 16 residues. V trimming: 8 bases; J trimming: 4 bases; junction bases outside the gene matches: 7.

This clonotype was counted between two and nine times. The V and J genes are TRBV19 and TRBJ1-5; D might be TRBD1 (5 bases). V lost 5 bases to trimming and J lost 0 bases, with 14 bases between them. Per germline, CDR1 LNHDA and CDR2 SQIVND (reference sequence). The CDR3 is 16 amino acids. The DNA of the CDR3 is TGTGCCAGTAGTGGAGTAGGGACTATTAGCAATCAGCCCCAGCATTTT. This codes for CASSGVGTISNQPQHF.